Reported below is one TCR beta chain. Antigen specificity is unknown. These data originate in a study of cytotoxic CD8 clonotypes in ibrutinib-treated CLL. Overall study findings and caveats: Pretreatment clonality was elevated relative to age-matched healthy donors and paralleled circulating CD8+ T-cell counts. Public clonotypes (which were uncommon) either contracted or remained stable on treatment. For progressing versus sustained-remission patients, sampling times were not the same.

Profiling relied on immunoSEQ multiplex PCR, and the TCRdb table lists in-frame clones only, not all of them. The profile covers 70,000 to 80,000 clones, with roughly 83% appearing a single time and about two fifths taken by the ten largest. CDR3 length equals 15 residues. With V trimmed by 5 bases and J by 2 bases, 6 bases remained unmatched. Germline assignment: CDR1 LNHNV and CDR2 YYDKDF (reference sequence). This sequence was found in a human donor with chronic lymphocytic leukemia. The source material was PBMCs, sampled after 24 months of ibrutinib treatment. The chain uses TRBV15 and TRBJ2-3, with 8 bases aligning to TRBD2. CDR3 amino acids: CATSFGAGVTDTQYF. The CDR3 DNA reads TGTGCCACCAGCTTTGGAGCGGGGGTCACAGATACGCAGTATTTT.